The source of this T cell receptor (beta chain) is a study of identical twins. Study-wide results and caveats: These conclusions were based on statistical analysis (cross-sectional, not following the same donors). Cord blood's abundant beta clonotypes had fewer insertions, unlike memory repertoires. Alpha sequences out of frame and shared by twins had excess low generation probability.

Germline-derived CDR1 and CDR2 are SGHTA and FQGNSA. The CDR3 totals 14 residues. V shed 6 bases and J 5 bases; nucleotides not matched to a gene: 6. A universal primer site was added by template switching, and unique molecular identifiers were carried by the cDNA. MiXCR was run by TCRdb on the 5' RACE reads, yielding one entry per CDR3 protein. The sample consists of hundreds of thousands of distinct CDR3 sequences, approximately 9% of them appearing once. The table lists this clonotype with a few counts. Its antigen is undetermined. The same data also went into a second study, on yellow fever vaccine responses in identical twins.

This TCR came from a woman between 18 and 29 years old in good health. Sequencing was carried out using PBMCs. V is TRBV7-2 and J is TRBJ2-5, with 10 bases that match TRBD2. CDR3 sequence (DNA): TGTGCCAGCAGAAGCGGGAGGGCGGGGGAGACCCAGTACTTC. The encoded protein is CASRSGRAGETQYF.